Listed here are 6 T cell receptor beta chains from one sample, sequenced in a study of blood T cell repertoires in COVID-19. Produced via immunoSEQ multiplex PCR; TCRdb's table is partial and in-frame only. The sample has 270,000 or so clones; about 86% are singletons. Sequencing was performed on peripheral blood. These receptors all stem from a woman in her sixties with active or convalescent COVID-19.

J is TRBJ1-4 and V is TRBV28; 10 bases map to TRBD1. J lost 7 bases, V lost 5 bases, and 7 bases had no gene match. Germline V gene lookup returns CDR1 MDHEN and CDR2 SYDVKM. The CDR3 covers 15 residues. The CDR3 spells CASSLDRGPGEKLFF. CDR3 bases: TGTGCCAGCAGTCTCGACAGGGGGCCTGGTGAAAAACTGTTTTTT.

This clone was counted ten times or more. In DNA, the CDR3 is TGTGCCAGCTCACGGGAAGTCAGGGGGCGGCAGCCCCAGCATTTT. The encoded protein is CASSREVRGRQPQHF. This chain uses TRBV18 with TRBJ1-5; TRBD1 agrees at 8 bases. CDR1 and CDR2 from the germline V gene are KGHSH and LQKENI. This CDR3 is built from 15 residues. V gave up 4 bases and J gave up 7 bases; unmatched junction bases: 9.

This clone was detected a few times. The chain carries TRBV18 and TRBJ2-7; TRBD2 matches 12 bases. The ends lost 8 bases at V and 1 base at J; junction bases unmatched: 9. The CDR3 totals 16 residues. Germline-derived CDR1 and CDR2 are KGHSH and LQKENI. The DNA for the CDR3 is TGTGCCAGCGCTAGCGGGGGGGGCTCTTCTTCCTACGAGCAGTACTTC. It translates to CASASGGGSSSYEQYF.

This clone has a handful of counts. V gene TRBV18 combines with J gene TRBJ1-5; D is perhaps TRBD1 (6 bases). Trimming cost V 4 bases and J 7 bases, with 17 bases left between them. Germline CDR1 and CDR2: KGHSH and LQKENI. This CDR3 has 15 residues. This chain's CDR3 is CASSQTRGSGQPQHF. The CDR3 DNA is TGTGCCAGCTCACAAACCAGGGGATCTGGGCAGCCCCAGCATTTT.

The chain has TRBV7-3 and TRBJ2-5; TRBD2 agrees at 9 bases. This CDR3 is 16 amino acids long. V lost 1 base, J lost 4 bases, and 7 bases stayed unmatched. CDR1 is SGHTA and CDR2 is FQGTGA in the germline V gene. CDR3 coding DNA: TGTGCCAGCAGCTTAAGCGGGGGGGCCGGGATAGAGACCCAGTACTTC. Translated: CASSLSGGAGIETQYF.

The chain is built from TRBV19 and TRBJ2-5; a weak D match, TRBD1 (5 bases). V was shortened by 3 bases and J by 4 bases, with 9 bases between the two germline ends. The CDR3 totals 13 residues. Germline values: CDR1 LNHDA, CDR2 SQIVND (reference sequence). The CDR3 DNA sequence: TGTGCCAGTAGTATCTTGGGGCTAGAGACCCAGTACTTC. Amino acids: CASSILGLETQYF.